A single sample is the source of the 10 T cell receptor beta chains below, sequenced in a study of human CD8 memory T cell subsets. UMI-labeled 5' RACE was used to make TCR beta libraries. TCRdb reprocessed the 5' RACE reads, with one entry per CDR3 protein and no DNA. The specimen's table records 9,000 to 15,000 distinct CDR3 sequences. Sequenced material: CD8+ T cells from PBMCs. These receptors were taken from a human donor in good health.

This chain connects TRBV29-1 to TRBJ2-3; without DNA, the TCRdb call of TRBD1 cannot be checked. The CDR3 runs to 14 residues. Germline-derived CDR1 and CDR2 are SQVTM and ANQGSEA. CDR3 loop: CSASSGTGGFEQYF.

This clonotype is called medium-sized based on its frequency. The rearrangement links TRBV7-9 to TRBJ2-2. Germline CDR1 is SEHNR and CDR2 is FQNEAQ (reference sequence). The CDR3 spans 14 residues. The CDR3 sequence is CASSLYENTGELFF. The full variable domain, rest sourced from reference TRBV7-9 and TRBJ2-2, is DTGVSQNPRHKITKRGQNVTFRCDPISEHNRLYWYRQTLGQGPEFLTYFQNEAQLEKSRLLSDRFSAERPKGSFSTLEIQRTEQGDSAMYLCASSLYENTGELFFGEGSRLTVL.

The J gene is TRBJ2-7, the V gene TRBV5-4; absent DNA, TCRdb's TRBD1 call cannot be checked. CDR3 length equals 15 residues. The V gene's germline CDR1 is SGHNT and CDR2 YYREEE (reference sequence). This CDR3 reads CASSLAGGVVHEQYF.

The chain is built from TRBV29-1 and TRBJ1-3; without DNA, the TCRdb call of TRBD1 cannot be checked. The CDR3 runs to 16 residues. Germline V gene sequence: CDR1 SQVTM, CDR2 ANQGSEA. The CDR3 loop is CSVEAWGGHSGNTIYF. Based on the CDR3 plus reference TRBV29-1 and TRBJ1-3, the full variable domain is SAVISQKPSRDICQRGTSLTIQCQVDSQVTMMFWYRQQPGQSLTLIATANQGSEATYESGFVIDKFPISRPNLTFSTLTVSNMSPEDSSIYLCSVEAWGGHSGNTIYFGEGSWLTVV.

The chain combines TRBV19 with TRBJ1-2; TCRdb indicates TRBD1, and absent DNA this call remains unverified. The CDR3 has 12 amino acids. Germline CDR1 is LNHDA and CDR2 is SQIVND (reference sequence). CDR3 sequence: CATRGGGYGYTF.

This chain connects TRBV9 to TRBJ2-2. Per the germline V gene, CDR1 is SGDLS and CDR2 is YYNGEE. The CDR3 contains 13 residues. CDR3 amino acids: CASSVTGFGELFF.

The chain joins TRBV4-1 to TRBJ2-7; TCRdb reports TRBD2, a call that lacks DNA to check it against. The CDR3 has 14 residues. Germline CDR1 reads MGHRA; CDR2 reads YSYEKL. Here the CDR3 reads CASSPGTSTYEQYF.

The genes are TRBV7-8 and TRBJ2-7. CDR3 length equals 14 residues. CDR1 is SGHVS, CDR2 FQNEAQ, per germline. This CDR3 reads CASSLAGQAYEQYF.

The chain recombines TRBV5-4 with TRBJ2-7; TCRdb designates TRBD1, a call that cannot be tested without DNA. Germline values: CDR1 SGHNT, CDR2 YYREEE (reference sequence). CDR3 length: 17 residues. The CDR3 here is CASSPDDGTGVSYEQYF.

The chain combines TRBV18 with TRBJ1-1. This CDR3 spans 12 amino acids. Per germline, CDR1 KGHSH and CDR2 LQKENI. CDR3 sequence: CASSALRTEAFF. Supplemented by reference TRBV18 and TRBJ1-1, the full variable domain reads NAGVMQNPRHLVRRRGQEARLRCSPMKGHSHVYWYRQLPEEGLKFMVYLQKENIIDESGMPKERFSAEFPKEGPSILRIQQVVRGDSAAYFCASSALRTEAFFGQGTRLTVV.